The text below deals with one T cell receptor beta chain. MiXCR was run by TCRdb on the reads, yielding one entry per CDR3 protein. This sample carries 560,000 or so distinct CDR3 sequences, approximately 15% of them seen once, and the ten largest clones take 24%. This sample is drawn from a study of T cell repertoires in cytomegalovirus infection. The ends were cut back, 2 bases at V and 4 bases at J, with 15 bases in the middle. The CDR3 spans 15 residues. Germline loops: CDR1 MNHEY, CDR2 SMNVEV (reference sequence). Sequencing was performed on CD8+ T cells from PBMCs. This clonotype originated in a human donor in good health (CMV status not recorded). Some clones in this sample may be carry-over from other donors' samples. The chain uses TRBV27 and TRBJ2-7; no reliable D call. In nucleotides, the CDR3 is TGTGCCAGCAGTTTAAGTAAGGCAGCAACTTACGAGCAGTACTTC. It is translated as CASSLSKAATYEQYF.